These 32 T cell receptor beta chains originate from one sample sequenced in a study of naive and memory T cell subsets. An equimolar mix of two oligonucleotides served as the beta constant-region primer for TRBC1 and TRBC2. Four rounds of PCR amplified the ligated cDNA using nested alpha and beta constant-region primers plus SP2. MiXCR, run by TCRdb on the UMI-ligation and nested PCR reads, gives a single entry per CDR3 protein. The sample gives over 100,000 distinct CDR3 sequences, 30% to 45% of which show up once; 0.75% to 1% is in the top ten. Sample: central memory CD4+ T cells from blood. Receptors originate from a human donor in good health.

The chain is built from TRBV29-1 and TRBJ2-7; D unclear. V lost 7 bases and J 6 bases, leaving 16 bases between the germline ends. The CDR3 has 12 residues. CDR1 is SQVTM and CDR2 is ANQGSEA in the germline V gene. The DNA of the CDR3 is TGCAGCGCAGGCACGATTTGGGGCGAGCAGTACTTC. Protein: CSAGTIWGEQYF.

V usage is TRBV6-2 or TRBV6-3 and J usage is TRBJ2-1; possibly TRBD1 or TRBD2 for D (5 bases each). The CDR3 covers 14 residues. The germline V gene encodes CDR1 MNHEY and CDR2 SVGEGT. Deletions cut 8 bases from V and 6 bases from J, with 17 bases between. CDR3: CASRMASGGNEQFF. For the CDR3, the DNA is TGTGCCAGCCGAATGGCGAGTGGGGGCAATGAGCAGTTCTTC.

The chain employs TRBV19 and TRBJ2-5; no reliable D call. Trimming pared 6 bases from V and 1 base from J, leaving 9 bases between. Per the germline V gene, CDR1 is LNHDA and CDR2 is SQIVND (reference sequence). CDR3 size: 13 residues. The CDR3 DNA reads as TGTGCCAGTAGAAGCTTAACCCAAGAGACCCAGTACTTC. Its protein product is CASRSLTQETQYF.

The V gene is TRBV29-1, the J gene TRBJ2-1, with 10 bases matching TRBD2. Germline values: CDR1 SQVTM, CDR2 ANQGSEA. V was clipped by 0 bases and J by 7 bases; unmatched bases: 15. The CDR3 is made up of 18 amino acids. The CDR3 DNA sequence: TGCAGCGTTGAAGATGGGCTAGCGGGAGTCATTACAGGGAATGAGCAGTTCTTC. Translating gives CSVEDGLAGVITGNEQFF.

The V and J genes are TRBV11-2 and TRBJ1-6; D not certain. Per the germline V gene, CDR1 is SGHAT and CDR2 is FQNNGV. V shed 3 bases and J shed 6 bases, with 0 bases lying between them. The CDR3 consists of 11 residues. The CDR3 DNA reads TGTGCCAGCAGCTTTAATTCACCCCTCCACTTT. Translated, it gives CASSFNSPLHF.

In this sample, this clonotype turned up many times. V and J are TRBV3-1 and TRBJ2-3, with D uncertain. Trimming stripped 8 bases from V and 1 base from J, with 10 bases between. Germline CDR1 is LGHDT and CDR2 is YNNKEL (reference sequence). The CDR3 extends over 13 amino acids. CDR3 protein: CASETSGTDTQYF. DNA for the CDR3: TGTGCCAGCGAAACCAGCGGCACAGATACGCAGTATTTT.

The table lists this clonotype with a few counts. This CDR3 reads CASSIDAAESYGYTF. The CDR3 coding sequence is TGTGCCAGTAGTATTGACGCGGCAGAAAGCTATGGCTACACCTTC. The chain links TRBV19 to TRBJ1-2; D is uncertain. Trimming stripped 3 bases from V and 4 bases from J, with 15 bases between. The CDR3 has 15 amino acids. Germline values: CDR1 LNHDA, CDR2 SQIVND (reference sequence).

This chain joins TRBV5-5 and TRBJ1-1; D call uncertain. CDR3 length equals 13 residues. Germline V gene data show CDR1 as SGHKS and CDR2 as YYEKEE (reference sequence). Trimming removed 1 base from V and 8 bases from J, with 12 bases in between. The CDR3 loop reads CASSLLGFPEAFF. CDR3 DNA sequence: TGTGCCAGCAGCTTGTTAGGGTTTCCCGAAGCTTTCTTT.

This clonotype has more than one count but fewer than ten. This chain links TRBV20-1 with TRBJ1-1, with 8 bases identical to TRBD1. The CDR3 spans 11 residues. Germline CDR1 and CDR2: DFQATT and SNEGSKA (reference sequence). As DNA, the CDR3 is TGCAGGCTTAACAGGGGGACTGAAGCTTTCTTT. Translated: CRLNRGTEAFF.

V is TRBV5-1 and J is TRBJ2-1; D unclear. V dropped 2 bases and J dropped 5 bases, with 5 bases sitting between them. There are 12 residues in the CDR3. CDR1 is SGHRS, CDR2 YFSETQ, per germline. The CDR3 nucleotides are TGCGCCAGCAGCTTTTCAAACAATGAGCAGTTCTTC. Amino acid sequence: CASSFSNNEQFF.

V is TRBV12-3 or TRBV12-4 and J is TRBJ2-5; tentatively, D is TRBD2 (6 bases). This CDR3 spans 13 amino acids. V lost 6 bases and J lost 0, with 8 bases in between. The CDR3 protein is CASSRGYQETQYF. CDR3 in DNA: TGTGCCAGCAGCCGGGGGTACCAAGAGACCCAGTACTTC.

This clonotype was seen more than once but under ten times. This rearrangement joins TRBV18 to TRBJ1-2; D ambiguous. Germline V gives CDR1 KGHSH, CDR2 LQKENI. The CDR3 extends over 14 amino acids. The V end lost 3 bases, the J end lost 4 bases, and 12 bases lay between the germline ends. In DNA form, the CDR3 reads TGTGCCAGCTCACCCGAAGGGTTTCCCTATGGCTACACCTTC. Residues: CASSPEGFPYGYTF.

In its sample, this clonotype ranks as medium-sized. The V gene is TRBV29-1, the J gene TRBJ2-7, with D maybe TRBD2 (6 bases). Deletions cut 1 base from V and 2 bases from J, with 15 bases between. CDR1 and CDR2 (germline): SQVTM, ANQGSEA. The CDR3 is 15 amino acids. CDR3 nucleotides: TGCAGCGTTGAAGGTGCGGCCGCGGGGACCTACGAGCAGTACTTC. Translating it yields CSVEGAAAGTYEQYF.

The sample holds a few counts of this clonotype. This chain joins TRBV20-1 and TRBJ1-5, with TRBD1 as a possible D gene (6 bases). This CDR3 is built from 18 residues. From germline, CDR1 is DFQATT and CDR2 SNEGSKA (reference sequence). Between the trimmed V and J ends, which lost 3 bases and 2 bases, there was a span of 23 bases. The DNA of the CDR3 is TGCAGTGCTAGTGGGGGGGGGCAGGCCGCATGGGGCAATCAGCCCCAGCATTTT. Translating gives CSASGGGQAAWGNQPQHF.

At least ten counts were recorded for this clonotype. This chain joins TRBV28 and TRBJ2-1; perhaps TRBD1 as D (5 bases). CDR1 is MDHEN and CDR2 is SYDVKM in the germline V gene. The germline V and J ends were trimmed by 6 bases and 5 bases, with 17 bases remaining between them. There are 15 residues in the CDR3. The CDR3 sequence is CASRLSLGAHNEQFF. Here the CDR3 DNA reads TGTGCCAGCAGGTTAAGCCTTGGGGCCCACAATGAGCAGTTCTTC.

This clonotype was seen ten or more times. In DNA, the CDR3 is TGCAGTGCTATTCAGGGGCAGTACGAGCAGTACTTC. Amino acid sequence: CSAIQGQYEQYF. The V and J genes are TRBV20-1 and TRBJ2-7; D perhaps matches TRBD1 (6 bases). Trimming took off 4 bases at V and 4 bases at J, with 11 bases between the two ends. CDR1 is DFQATT, CDR2 SNEGSKA, per germline (reference sequence). This CDR3 is 12 amino acids long.

V is TRBV12-3 or TRBV12-4 and J is TRBJ2-7; 7 nucleotides line up with TRBD2. V shed 4 bases, J shed 2 bases, and the junction held 2 bases outside the gene matches. CDR3 size: 13 residues. The CDR3 bases are TGTGCCAGCAGTTCAGCGGGACCCTACGAGCAGTACTTC. Its translation is CASSSAGPYEQYF.

This clonotype showed up just a few times. The rearrangement uses TRBV23-1 and TRBJ2-2; TRBD2 matches 10 bases. TRBV23-1 falls under the ORF class, with uncertain function. The CDR3 contains 16 residues. The ends lost 8 bases at V and 4 bases at J; junction bases unmatched: 10. In DNA, the CDR3 is TGCGCCAGCGGACATCTAGCGGGAGTGGGCACCGGGGAGCTGTTTTTT. Encoded protein: CASGHLAGVGTGELFF.

V usage is TRBV12-3 or TRBV12-4 and J usage is TRBJ1-1; D may be TRBD1 (5 bases). Trimming took 11 bases from V and 5 from J, leaving 15 bases between them. This CDR3 is 12 amino acids long. The CDR3 here is CAATRGATEAFF. The CDR3 coding sequence is TGTGCCGCCACGAGGGGCGCGACTGAAGCTTTCTTT.

This chain uses TRBV6-6 with TRBJ1-6; D is unresolved. Germline CDR1 is MNHNY and CDR2 is SVGAGI (reference sequence). The CDR3 runs to 12 residues. V lost 7 bases, J lost 10 bases, and 11 bases lay in between. The CDR3 sequence: CASNEGSSPLHF. CDR3 in DNA: TGTGCCAGCAACGAGGGAAGCTCACCCCTCCACTTT.

This clonotype has just a few counts. The chain has TRBV9 and TRBJ2-1, with 8 positions matching TRBD1. CDR3 length: 13 residues. V shed 3 bases, J shed 6 bases, and the junction held 2 bases outside the gene matches. From germline, CDR1 is SGDLS and CDR2 YYNGEE. The CDR3 protein is CASSGGQANEQFF. CDR3 DNA sequence: TGTGCCAGCAGCGGGGGACAGGCCAATGAGCAGTTCTTC.

This chain joins TRBV20-1 and TRBJ2-7, with TRBD2 as a possible D gene (5 bases). The V end was cut by 6 bases, the J end by 5 bases, with 11 bases between. This CDR3 is 11 amino acids long. In germline, CDR1 is DFQATT, CDR2 SNEGSKA (reference sequence). CDR3 protein: CSAPTINEQYF. CDR3 in DNA: TGCAGTGCCCCGACTATCAACGAGCAGTACTTC.

This clonotype was counted a few times. This chain uses TRBV27 with TRBJ2-1; D is perhaps TRBD1 (5 bases). This CDR3 is 14 amino acids long. V was clipped by 6 bases and J by 6 bases, with 15 bases between them. CDR1 MNHEY and CDR2 SMNVEV come from the germline V gene (reference sequence). CDR3 residues: CASRLDIRVNEQFF. CDR3 bases: TGTGCCAGCAGACTGGACATAAGAGTCAATGAGCAGTTCTTC.

The chain couples TRBV6-1 to TRBJ1-1; D call uncertain. CDR1 is MNHNS, CDR2 SASEGT, per germline. V shed 4 bases and J shed 1 base, with 4 bases lying between them. The CDR3 runs 12 residues. This CDR3 reads CASSVANTEAFF. The CDR3 nucleotides read TGTGCCAGCAGTGTCGCGAACACTGAAGCTTTCTTT.

This clonotype was detected many times. The chain is built from TRBV5-4 and TRBJ2-1, with D perhaps TRBD2 (6 bases). Germline assignment: CDR1 SGHNT and CDR2 YYREEE (reference sequence). The germline V and J ends were trimmed by 3 bases and 8 bases, with 24 bases remaining between them. CDR3 length: 17 residues. The CDR3 region is CASSSPRRGSFLDEQFF. The CDR3 nucleotides read TGTGCCAGCAGCTCGCCCAGGAGGGGATCGTTTTTAGATGAGCAGTTCTTC.

This clonotype has a count of ten or more. CDR3 nucleotide sequence: TGCAGCGGCCGGGACAGCAAAAACATTCAGTACTTC. Translating gives CSGRDSKNIQYF. This chain connects TRBV29-1 to TRBJ2-4; 7 nucleotides align to TRBD1. The CDR3 totals 12 residues. Unmatched junction bases numbered 3, after V lost 7 bases and J lost 3 bases. Germline V lookup: CDR1 SQVTM, CDR2 ANQGSEA.

The chain joins TRBV5-1 to TRBJ2-7; D may correspond to TRBD1 or TRBD2 (5 bases each). Germline-derived CDR1 and CDR2 are SGHRS and YFSETQ. V dropped 4 bases and J dropped 0 bases, with 11 bases sitting between them. This CDR3 has 14 amino acids. The CDR3 here is CASSPRGISYEQYF. As DNA, the CDR3 is TGCGCCAGCAGCCCCCGGGGCATCTCCTACGAGCAGTACTTC.

This chain connects TRBV7-9 to TRBJ2-1; 8 nucleotides align to TRBD1. J lost 5 bases, V lost 5 bases, and 8 bases had no gene match. Per germline, CDR1 SEHNR and CDR2 FQNEAQ (reference sequence). The CDR3 has 15 residues. CDR3 DNA sequence: TGTGCCAGCAGCCGTACAGGGGGATTGGACAATGAGCAGTTCTTC. As protein: CASSRTGGLDNEQFF.

This clonotype was recorded a few times. V and J are TRBV11-2 and TRBJ2-7; TRBD2 aligns across 15 bases. In germline, CDR1 is SGHAT, CDR2 FQNNGV. Losses at the gene ends were 5 bases for V and 3 bases for J; bases not matched to a gene: 11. This CDR3 has 18 residues. The CDR3 here is CASSVGLAGGPIRYEQYF. The CDR3 DNA follows: TGTGCCAGCAGCGTGGGACTAGCGGGAGGCCCCATCCGCTACGAGCAGTACTTC.

The chain recombines TRBV12-3 or TRBV12-4 with TRBJ2-3; D perhaps matches TRBD2 (5 bases). The ends were cut back, 6 bases at V and 0 bases at J, with 10 bases in the middle. The CDR3 runs to 14 residues. CDR3 nucleotides: TGTGCCAGCAGCCGTGGGGAGAGCACAGATACGCAGTATTTT. Translation gives CASSRGESTDTQYF.

The chain combines TRBV9 with TRBJ2-3; 14 nucleotides align to TRBD2. CDR1 is SGDLS, CDR2 YYNGEE, per germline. Trimming removed 3 bases from V and 6 bases from J; junction bases left unmatched: 3. The CDR3 is made up of 15 amino acids. The CDR3 sequence: CASSAGLAGVDTQYF. For the CDR3, the DNA is TGTGCCAGCAGCGCGGGACTAGCGGGAGTTGATACGCAGTATTTT.

This clonotype was recorded a few times. This chain joins TRBV27 and TRBJ1-3; the D is unclear. The CDR3 has 13 amino acids. CDR1 is MNHEY, CDR2 SMNVEV, per germline (reference sequence). Trimming stripped 6 bases from V and 3 bases from J, with 9 bases between. The CDR3 protein is CASSRGGGNTIYF. In DNA form, the CDR3 reads TGTGCCAGCAGCAGAGGTGGTGGAAACACCATATATTTT.